The clone carrying this T cell receptor (beta chain) was detected many times. Its specificity is not known. Molecules of cDNA were individually given unique molecular identifiers that were attached to them. TCRdb re-derived calls from the 5' RACE reads in MiXCR, one entry per CDR3 protein. The sample yields 50,000 or so distinct CDR3 sequences, about 4% seen once. In germline, CDR1 is GTSNPN, CDR2 SVGIG (reference sequence). This CDR3 is 15 amino acids long. Trimming pared 4 bases from V and 8 bases from J, leaving 20 bases between. This sample is drawn from a study of early T cells in non-severe SARS-CoV-2 infection. Findings of the study overall: Reliance on VDJdb matching favored anti-spike CD8 responses; private and CD4 specificities were missed.

The TCR originated in an adult who was a healthcare worker with PCR-confirmed SARS-CoV-2 infection or an uninfected control (not recorded which). The chain employs TRBV30 and TRBJ1-4; D unclear. Sequenced: whole blood. The CDR3 DNA follows: TGTGCCTGGACGCCAGCCGAAACGGGTGACGAAAAACTGTTTTTT. This encodes CAWTPAETGDEKLFF.